This entry lists 21 T cell receptor beta chains sequenced from one sample in a study of blood T cells in healthy people across ages. Primers used in a second PCR of roughly 6 to 12 cycles were a sample-barcoded 5' primer and a J-beta primer mix. Via MiXCR, TCRdb re-called the 5' RACE reads, giving one row per CDR3 protein. Altogether fewer than 700,000 distinct CDR3 sequences are present, around half being singletons, with the ten largest covering 20% to 25%. The source material was blood. These receptors all stem from a man aged 80 or over in good health.

This clonotype appeared a few times. J is TRBJ1-5 and V is TRBV6-2 or TRBV6-3, with D uncertain. Germline-derived CDR1 and CDR2 are MNHEY and SVGEGT. V lost 7 bases to trimming and J lost 7 bases, with 14 bases between them. The CDR3 loop spans 13 amino acids. The CDR3, as DNA: TGTGCCAGCACCTACTCCCGAAGACAGCCCCAGCATTTT. It yields the protein CASTYSRRQPQHF.

This clonotype was detected a few times. The chain is built from TRBV10-3 and TRBJ2-7; unclear D gene. CDR1 and CDR2 (germline): ENHRY, SYGVKD. This CDR3 region has 14 residues. V lost 10 bases, J lost 3 bases, and 19 bases lay in between. The CDR3 sequence: CATIPETSFYEQYF. In nucleotides, the CDR3 is TGTGCCACGATCCCGGAGACAAGCTTCTACGAGCAGTACTTC.

V is TRBV7-9 and J is TRBJ1-2; TRBD1 agrees at 7 bases. The J segment lost 7 bases and the V segment lost 5 bases, leaving 7 bases of the junction unmatched. Germline lookup yields CDR1 SEHNR and CDR2 FQNEAQ (reference sequence). There are 13 residues in the CDR3. CDR3 sequence: CASSITGALGYTF. The CDR3 bases are TGTGCCAGCAGCATCACAGGGGCCCTTGGCTACACCTTC.

The V gene is TRBV4-3, the J gene TRBJ1-4; D might be TRBD1 (6 bases). The germline V gene encodes CDR1 LGHNA and CDR2 YSLEER. This CDR3 region has 15 residues. Trimming took 1 base from V and 4 from J, leaving 10 bases between them. This CDR3 is CASSQGTAYNEKLFF. The CDR3 nucleotides are TGCGCCAGCAGCCAAGGGACAGCTTATAATGAAAAACTGTTTTTT.

The chain employs TRBV15 and TRBJ2-3; D is perhaps TRBD1 (6 bases). CDR1 and CDR2 (germline): LNHNV, YYDKDF (reference sequence). The CDR3 totals 15 residues. The V end was cut by 8 bases, the J end by 1 base, with 16 bases between. In DNA form, the CDR3 reads TGTGCCACCGCCAGGGGCCGGTTGGGCACAGATACGCAGTATTTT. Translated: CATARGRLGTDTQYF. Drawing the rest from reference TRBV15 and TRBJ2-3, the complete variable domain is DAMVIQNPRYQVTQFGKPVTLSCSQTLNHNVMYWYQQKSSQAPKLLFHYYDKDFNNEADTPDNFQSRRPNTSFCFLDIRSPGLGDTAMYLCATARGRLGTDTQYFGPGTRLTVL.

This clonotype was counted a few times. The chain uses TRBV4-3 and TRBJ2-7; D remains ambiguous. The V end lost 3 bases, the J end lost 7 bases, and 10 bases lay between the germline ends. The germline gives CDR1 LGHNA, CDR2 YSLEER. The CDR3 has 12 residues. The CDR3 spells CASSHLGSEQYF. For the CDR3, the DNA is TGCGCCAGCAGCCACCTCGGATCTGAGCAGTACTTC.

The V gene is TRBV29-1, the J gene TRBJ2-3; D gene unclear. V lost 4 bases and J 0 bases, leaving 8 bases between the germline ends. Looked up from germline, CDR1 is SQVTM and CDR2 is ANQGSEA. The CDR3 is 13 amino acids. The CDR3 DNA reads TGCAGCGTTGGTCAGCCTAGCACAGATACGCAGTATTTT. Translated, it gives CSVGQPSTDTQYF.

This clonotype was found a few times. V is TRBV29-1 and J is TRBJ1-1; possibly TRBD1 for D (6 bases). With 5 bases removed from V and 4 bases from J, the gap between germline ends came to 8 bases. The CDR3 consists of 11 residues. Germline CDR1 and CDR2: SQVTM and ANQGSEA. The CDR3 bases are TGCAGCGTTCTCAGGGGCACTGAAGCTTTCTTT. Translation: CSVLRGTEAFF.

V is TRBV12-3 or TRBV12-4 and J is TRBJ2-1; D remains ambiguous. This CDR3 region has 13 residues. V lost 5 bases, J lost 8 bases, and 13 bases lay in between. CDR3 DNA: TGTGCCAGCAGTCCCTCGGCACGTGATGAGCAGTTCTTC. Its protein product is CASSPSARDEQFF.

This clonotype was counted many times. The chain couples TRBV6-5 to TRBJ2-5, with D possibly being TRBD2 (5 bases). Germline V lookup: CDR1 MNHEY, CDR2 SVGAGI. With 0 bases removed from V and 2 bases from J, the gap between germline ends came to 16 bases. This CDR3 is 17 amino acids long. The CDR3 is CASSYSLGLSGQETQYF. The CDR3 DNA is TGTGCCAGCAGTTACTCTCTCGGATTGTCGGGACAAGAGACCCAGTACTTC.

This clonotype was seen a few times. The chain carries TRBV9 and TRBJ2-1; D uncertain. The CDR3 extends over 14 amino acids. Trimming pared 2 bases from V and 5 bases from J, leaving 11 bases between. The germline V gene has CDR1 SGDLS and CDR2 YYNGEE. The CDR3 region is CASSVRSSDNEQFF. The CDR3 DNA sequence: TGTGCCAGCAGCGTCCGCAGTAGTGACAATGAGCAGTTCTTC. Full variable domain (rest looked up from reference TRBV9 and TRBJ2-1): DSGVTQTPKHLITATGQRVTLRCSPRSGDLSVYWYQQSLDQGLQFLIQYYNGEERAKGNILERFSAQQFPDLHSELNLSSLELGDSALYFCASSVRSSDNEQFFGPGTRLTVL.

This clonotype showed up just a few times. The chain employs TRBV3-1 and TRBJ1-6; no firm D call. V was pared by 1 base and J by 5 bases, with 6 bases between. Germline loops: CDR1 LGHDT, CDR2 YNNKEL (reference sequence). The CDR3 has 14 amino acids. CDR3 residues: CASSQVRNNSPLHF. CDR3 bases: TGTGCCAGCAGCCAAGTCCGGAATAATTCACCCCTCCACTTT.

In this sample, this clonotype turned up a few times. The chain combines TRBV28 with TRBJ2-7, with TRBD2 identical over 9 bases. CDR1 and CDR2 (germline): MDHEN, SYDVKM. With 5 bases clipped from V and 3 bases from J, the junction kept 2 bases outside the gene matches. The CDR3 spans 13 residues. CDR3 DNA sequence: TGTGCCAGCAGTCAACTAGCGGGCTACGAGCAGTACTTC. This sequence encodes CASSQLAGYEQYF.

This clonotype has at least ten counts. The chain couples TRBV6-6 to TRBJ1-1; no firm D call. The CDR3 extends over 12 amino acids. The V end lost 0 bases, the J end lost 11 bases, and 10 bases lay between the germline ends. The germline gives CDR1 MNHNY, CDR2 SVGAGI (reference sequence). The CDR3 region is CASSYSASVAFF. The CDR3 DNA follows: TGTGCCAGCAGTTACTCCGCCTCGGTGGCTTTCTTT.

The chain links TRBV10-3 to TRBJ2-6; D possibly uses TRBD1 or TRBD2 (6 bases each). The CDR3 loop spans 17 amino acids. Germline V gene sequence: CDR1 ENHRY, CDR2 SYGVKD. The V and J ends lost 4 bases and 1 base respectively, with 14 bases between them. DNA for the CDR3: TGTGCCATCAGTGGGGGGGCTGGCGGTTCTGGGGCCAACGTCCTGACTTTC. Translating it yields CAISGGAGGSGANVLTF.

The sample holds a few counts of this clonotype. The J gene is TRBJ2-5, the V gene TRBV5-1; D could derive from TRBD1 or TRBD2 (6 bases each). The CDR3 is 15 residues long. The V gene's germline CDR1 is SGHRS and CDR2 YFSETQ. The V end was cut by 5 bases, the J end by 3 bases, with 17 bases between. Here the CDR3 reads CASSLTGTREETQYF. CDR3 coding DNA: TGCGCCAGCAGTTTAACAGGGACTCGGGAAGAGACCCAGTACTTC.

This clonotype showed up just a few times. For the CDR3, the DNA is TGCGCCAGCAGCCAAACCGCGAACACCGGGGAGCTGTTTTTT. Its protein product is CASSQTANTGELFF. The V and J genes are TRBV5-1 and TRBJ2-2; no clear D. V was clipped by 4 bases and J by 0 bases, with 7 bases between them. CDR3 size: 14 residues. CDR1 and CDR2 from the germline V gene are SGHRS and YFSETQ.

This chain connects TRBV11-2 to TRBJ2-5; the match to TRBD2 covers 8 bases. Unmatched junction bases numbered 11, after V lost 1 base and J lost 4 bases. The germline CDR1 and CDR2 sequences are SGHAT and FQNNGV. The CDR3 loop spans 17 amino acids. CDR3 coding DNA: TGTGCCAGCAGCTTAGCGGGGTTAGCGGGGCGACGAGAGACCCAGTACTTC. Amino acid sequence: CASSLAGLAGRRETQYF.

This sequence joins TRBV10-3 and TRBJ1-2; maybe TRBD1 (5 bases). CDR3 size: 16 residues. V was pared by 6 bases and J by 6 bases, with 23 bases between. Germline V gene sequence: CDR1 ENHRY, CDR2 SYGVKD. The CDR3 sequence is CAIRGGLPEVEDGYTF. In DNA, the CDR3 is TGTGCCATCAGGGGGGGACTTCCCGAAGTTGAGGATGGCTACACCTTC.

V gene TRBV5-1 combines with J gene TRBJ2-7; D is unclear. This CDR3 comprises 18 residues. The V end lost 3 bases, the J end lost 1 base, and 23 bases lay between the germline ends. The germline CDR1 and CDR2 sequences are SGHRS and YFSETQ. The CDR3 sequence is CASSSGLLAAFYSYEQYF. The DNA for the CDR3 is TGCGCCAGCAGCTCAGGCCTTCTGGCTGCGTTTTATTCCTACGAGCAGTACTTC.

The chain employs TRBV20-1 and TRBJ2-4; D not resolved. The J call is uncertain, as TRBJ2-7 better fits the DNA end. Germline V gene sequence: CDR1 DFQATT, CDR2 SNEGSKA (reference sequence). This CDR3 contains 13 residues. The CDR3 sequence: CSARDQGWSEQYF. In DNA form, the CDR3 reads TGCAGTGCTAGGGATCAAGGTTGGTCCGAGCAGTACTTC.